A selection of T cell receptor beta chains follows, all from one sample in a study of CXCR3-negative and CXCR3-positive naive CD8 T cells. After re-calling the 5' RACE reads, TCRdb lists one entry per CDR3 protein, DNA absent. The sample table includes approximately 88,000 distinct CDR3 sequences. The specimen sequenced was naive CXCR3- CD8+ T cells from blood. The receptors come from a human donor in good health. Some clones in this sample may be carry-over from other donors' samples. The CDR3 runs from the conserved cysteine through the conserved F or W.

j_call | v_call | cdr3_aa
TRBJ2-3 | TRBV5-6 | CASFFSSTDTQYF
TRBJ1-5 | TRBV23-1 | CASSQREVPPGQLNQPQHF
TRBJ2-3 | TRBV6-6 | CASSELTDTQYF
TRBJ1-1 | TRBV6-5 | CASSVREGTEAFF
TRBJ2-1 | TRBV5-1 | CASRETNGEQFF
TRBJ2-3 | TRBV7-9 | CASSSPYTDTQYF
TRBJ2-1 | TRBV27 | CASSRQGVYNEQFF
TRBJ2-7 | TRBV6-2/TRBV6-3 | CASSYSAENSYEQYF
TRBJ1-1 | TRBV5-1 | CASSLAGEVTEAFF
TRBJ2-5 | TRBV7-8 | CASSDTGTGVETQYF
TRBJ2-7 | TRBV7-9 | CASSWDRAHEQYF
TRBJ2-5 | TRBV7-6 | CASSPRVKETQYF
TRBJ2-1 | TRBV29-1 | CSVEEDSYNEQFF
TRBJ2-5 | TRBV12-3/TRBV12-4 | CASSLLLQETQYF
TRBJ1-5 | TRBV20-1 | CSVWGRGGPQHF
TRBJ2-4 | TRBV4-3 | CASSPNKESGVGNIQYF
TRBJ2-7 | TRBV5-1 | CASSLVMDRTRDNAPYEQYF
TRBJ1-1 | TRBV29-1 | CSVGVGNTEAFF
TRBJ2-7 | TRBV29-1 | CSARLGLPYEQYF
TRBJ2-4 | TRBV12-3/TRBV12-4 | CASSFEGLNAKNIQYF
TRBJ1-2 | TRBV29-1 | CSVIRDSLTEGYGYTF
TRBJ2-7 | TRBV30 | CAWSPDTYEQYF
TRBJ2-5 | TRBV20-1 | CSARDPFQASGRRETQYF
TRBJ1-5 | TRBV19 | CASSIYPQDQPQHF
TRBJ1-5 | TRBV10-2 | CANSGIGTGVIQPQHF
TRBJ2-2 | TRBV29-1 | CSVERADRGPNTGELFF
TRBJ2-1 | TRBV20-1 | CSARGFRDDAVSYNEQFF
TRBJ2-3 | TRBV3-1 | CASSQEEVVGTDTQYF
TRBJ2-7 | TRBV5-1 | CASSYSTGAYEQYF
TRBJ2-5 | TRBV10-3 | CAISELWSDRSRETQYF
TRBJ2-7 | TRBV20-1 | CSASRQGNEQYF
TRBJ1-2 | TRBV6-6 | CAVLGLVGGYTF
TRBJ2-7 | TRBV7-6 | CASSQGQGSDEQYF
TRBJ2-7 | TRBV7-2 | CASSLVLAGEQYF
TRBJ2-1 | TRBV29-1 | CSFMAESSYNEQFF
TRBJ2-1 | TRBV28 | CASSLEGTSYNEQFF
TRBJ2-1 | TRBV28 | CASTGLAGAKVYNEQFF
TRBJ2-7 | TRBV7-9 | CASRSTGGYEQYF
TRBJ2-7 | TRBV10-3 | CAIKAGLSSYEQYF
TRBJ2-1 | TRBV12-3/TRBV12-4 | CASSLEGTSEYNEQFF
TRBJ2-5 | TRBV28 | CASSLWTEPQETQYF
TRBJ2-4 | TRBV29-1 | CSVEAEKNIQYF
TRBJ2-3 | TRBV5-4 | CASSSAGTDTQYF
TRBJ2-3 | TRBV2 | CASFDRLDSTDTQYF
TRBJ2-3 | TRBV2 | CASSERVGASDTQYF